A selection of T cell receptor beta chains follows, all from one sample in a study of blood T cell repertoires in COVID-19. Libraries were prepared by immunoSEQ multiplex PCR; TCRdb keeps only in-frame clonotypes and omits some of them. This table holds 40,000 to 55,000 clones, 86% found once. Source material: peripheral blood. The receptors come from a human donor in a cohort sampled during active COVID-19. Both conserved end residues are trimmed from each CDR3.

V	CDR3
TRBV7-3	ASSADSGTEETQY
TRBV7-2	ASSPPGGENTGELF
TRBV3-1/TRBV3-2	ASSPRGFRSPLH
TRBV7-2	ASSASGTGISYEQY
TRBV19	ASSIDLSRSEAF
TRBV18	ASSPTGGSSYNSPLH
TRBV12-3/TRBV12-4	ASSLKSGGYT
TRBV7-5	VRSLGTGKREQY
TRBV7-8	ASSTFEGASEEKLF
TRBV4-3	ASSQGLAGSTTDTQY
TRBV19	ASSITTSGGPYNEQF
TRBV21-1	ASRPGRVPYSPLH
TRBV2	ASSETDTYGYT
TRBV19	ASSRRANTEAF
TRBV3-1/TRBV3-2	ASSQRLAGVQETQY
TRBV21-1	ASSTRKGLSYNEQF
TRBV2	ASSGGTSQETQY
TRBV10-3	AISSTSGELTQY
TRBV10-2	ASSGIDSALNTGELF
TRBV2	ASRVSGGETQY
TRBV7-2	ASSLDRGNQPQH
TRBV27	ASSLSFGGADTQY
TRBV2	ASSSQGVNTEAF
TRBV19	ASSASGRSYNEQF
TRBV11-3	ASSLDHAGHRNEQF
TRBV5-6	ASSFNRGKGEKLF
TRBV6-1	ASSEPGLRNEQF
TRBV19	ASSSRLAGGTLLNEQF
TRBV27	ASKRDRLYSGANVLT
TRBV7-6	ASSPNRTSGGHCTDTQY
TRBV7-8	ASSIGSSGRGCTGELF
TRBV6-2/TRBV6-3	ASSYSTSRTYEQY
TRBV9	ASSVEGQGFYEQY